This TCR beta chain comes out of a study of T cell responses to AZD1222 COVID-19 vaccine. Findings and limits, study-wide: Vaccine-related CD4 TCRs covered spike, predominating at 160-218 and 743-854. The sample set comprised mostly white British donors with more females, and clonal diversity was possibly underestimated.

Second doses were pooled across both intervals (about 4 or about 12 weeks). Notes on this clone: Its antigen is not identified.

Using immunoSEQ multiplex PCR, the repertoire was profiled, and TCRdb retains in-frame clones only, with some absent. The data show about 150,000 clones, around 84% seen once. The CDR3 covers 12 residues. Sequences were derived from peripheral blood, sampled 28 days after the second AZD1222 dose. The chain has TRBV21-1 and TRBJ1-1. TRBV21-1 is a pseudogene. This TCR derives from an adult who received the AZD1222 COVID-19 vaccine. CDR3 bases: TGTGCCAGCAGCCGGGACCCCACTGAAGCTTTCTTT. Its translation is CASSRDPTEAFF.